This TCR beta chain was identified during a study of CD8+ T cells in alopecia areata. Across the study: Tofacitinib continued for 6 to 18 months and was then withheld for 6 months.

Sample treatment: oral pan-JAK inhibitor, 5-10 mg twice daily. The authors extracted RNA and reverse transcribed it into cDNA as the sequencing template. The table came from immunoSEQ multiplex PCR; TCRdb's copy has only in-frame clones and leaves some out. The table lists 110,000 or so clones, around three fifths of them singletons. Germline-derived CDR1 and CDR2 are SNHLY and FYNNEI. The length of the CDR3 is 12 residues. Trimming removed 4 bases at V and 11 bases at J, with 12 bases between. This clone was counted between two and nine times. The rearrangement joins TRBV2 to TRBJ1-5; D call uncertain. The clonotype comes from a human donor with alopecia areata. The material sequenced was CD4+ T cells sorted from blood, taken at week 24, from a patient treated with tofacitinib. This chain's CDR3 is CASSGAGSAQHF. The CDR3 coding sequence is TGTGCCAGCAGTGGGGCGGGATCGGCCCAGCATTTT.